These 3 T cell receptor beta chains came from one sample sequenced in a study of CD8 T cells in Susac syndrome. RNA totalling about 0.45 to 1 ug underwent reverse transcription with random hexamers. TCRdb used MiXCR to reprocess the immunoSEQ multiplex PCR reads, holding one entry per CDR3 protein. The sample records about 94,000 distinct CDR3 sequences, about 95% being singletons. Specimen: CD4+ T cells from PBMCs. All receptors come from a human donor with Susac syndrome.

V and J are TRBV3-1 and TRBJ1-5; D gene uncertain. V lost 6 bases to trimming and J lost 3 bases, with 9 bases between them. The CDR3 is made up of 13 amino acids. Germline CDR1 LGHDT, CDR2 YNNKEL (reference sequence). The CDR3 nucleotides are TGTGCCAGCAGTCCAGGTTTCAATCAGCCCCAGCATTTT. Amino acid sequence: CASSPGFNQPQHF.

This rearrangement joins TRBV7-2 to TRBJ2-1, with TRBD2 matching over 9 bases. Per germline, CDR1 SGHTA and CDR2 FQGNSA. With V trimmed by 1 base and J by 5 bases, 3 bases remained unmatched. CDR3 length: 15 amino acids. CDR3 residues: CASSLGSGGNNEQFF. The DNA of the CDR3 is TGTGCCAGCAGCTTAGGGAGCGGGGGGAACAATGAGCAGTTCTTC.

This chain links TRBV29-1 with TRBJ2-2; 7 positions agree with TRBD1. Trimming took 4 bases from V and 3 from J; bases not matched to a gene: 5. This CDR3 has 14 residues. Germline V gene data show CDR1 as SQVTM and CDR2 as ANQGSEA. The DNA for the CDR3 is TGCAGCGTTGCGTCCCAGGGGGACACCGGGGAGCTGTTTTTT. Amino acid sequence: CSVASQGDTGELFF.